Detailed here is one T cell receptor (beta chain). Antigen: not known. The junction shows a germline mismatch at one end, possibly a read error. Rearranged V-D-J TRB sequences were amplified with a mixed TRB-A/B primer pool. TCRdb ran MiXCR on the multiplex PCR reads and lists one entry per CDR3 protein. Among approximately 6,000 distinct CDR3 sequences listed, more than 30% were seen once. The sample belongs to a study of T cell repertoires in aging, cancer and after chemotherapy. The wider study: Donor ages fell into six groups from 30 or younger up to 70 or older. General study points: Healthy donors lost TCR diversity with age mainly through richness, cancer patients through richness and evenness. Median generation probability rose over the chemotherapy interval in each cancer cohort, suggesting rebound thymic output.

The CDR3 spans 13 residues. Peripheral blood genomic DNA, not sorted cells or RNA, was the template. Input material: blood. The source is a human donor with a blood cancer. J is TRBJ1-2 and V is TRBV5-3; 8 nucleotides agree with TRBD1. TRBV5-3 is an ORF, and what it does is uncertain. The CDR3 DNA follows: TGCGCCAGCAGTCGACAGGGGACATATGGCTACACCTTC. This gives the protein CASSRQGTYGYTF.